This TCR beta chain appears in the sequencing data of a study of post-analysis software for immune sequencing data. General study findings and limits: Under the F measure, samples that were prepared in one batch clustered strongly together. Higher frequency in patients than in controls was seen for about five TRBV segments, with TRBV5-6, TRBV5-1 and TRBV20-1 among them. Among multiple sclerosis patients, normalized Chao1 diversity was significantly below that of controls.

Sequencing libraries made from TCR beta cDNA carried unique molecular identifiers. The source material, about 0.95 to 11 million T cells, gave rise to 400,000 to 550,000 cDNA molecules. Via MiXCR, TCRdb re-called the PCR reads, giving one row per CDR3 protein. Counted here are hundreds of thousands of distinct CDR3 sequences, nearly 45% occurring once; the ten biggest clones make up about 12%. The CDR3 has 12 amino acids. From germline, CDR1 is MNHEY and CDR2 SVGAGI. Deletions cut 8 bases from V and 5 bases from J, with 12 bases between. The sample holds a few counts of this clonotype. Its antigen is undetermined.

The sample was blood. This sequence originates from a girl under 18 with multiple sclerosis. This chain links TRBV6-5 with TRBJ2-5; D is perhaps TRBD1 (5 bases). This CDR3 reads CASGATSETQYF. In nucleotides, the CDR3 is TGTGCCAGCGGGGCAACATCCGAGACCCAGTACTTC.